One and the same sample provided the 19 T cell receptor beta chains below, sequenced in a study of Graves' ophthalmopathy and Graves' hyperthyroidism. RNA transcripts yielded amplified TCR beta CDR3 regions. The first-round RT-PCR employed HTBI primers together with the Qiagen OneStep RT-PCR kit. A multiplex PCR was then performed as the second round. TCRdb ran MiXCR on the multiplex PCR reads and lists one entry per CDR3 protein. The table shows 660,000 or so distinct CDR3 sequences, with about two fifths occurring only once. The material sequenced was peripheral blood. The receptors shown here come from an adult man with Graves' ophthalmopathy.

This chain uses TRBV10-3 with TRBJ1-3; maybe TRBD1 (6 bases). Trimming shortened V by 11 bases and J by 1 base, and 18 bases separated the two germline ends. Germline CDR1 and CDR2: ENHRY and SYGVKD. The length of the CDR3 is 15 residues. The DNA of the CDR3 is TGTGCCTGGACCAACCTAGGGGGATCTGGAAACACCATATATTTT. This codes for CAWTNLGGSGNTIYF.

Comments on this clonotype: This could be a read error, since a much larger clone is one nucleotide away. The chain carries TRBV10-3 and TRBJ1-5; perhaps TRBD1 as D (6 bases). Trimming left V 6 bases short and J 2 bases short, with 17 bases between. Germline V CDR1 and CDR2: ENHRY, SYGVKD. The CDR3 runs 16 residues. The CDR3, as DNA: TGTGCCATCAGCTTAGGGGGGGGCGCCGGCAATCAGCCCCAGCATTTT. Amino acids: CAISLGGGAGNQPQHF.

This clonotype showed up many times. V gene TRBV2 combines with J gene TRBJ1-6; 8 bases map to TRBD1. Trimming removed 4 bases from V and 6 bases from J; junction bases left unmatched: 8. The germline V gene has CDR1 SNHLY and CDR2 FYNNEI. The CDR3 totals 16 residues. CDR3 amino acids: CASSADRAFGNSPLHF. Here the CDR3 DNA reads TGTGCCAGCAGTGCGGACAGGGCGTTCGGTAATTCACCCCTCCACTTT.

The V gene is TRBV24-1, the J gene TRBJ1-1; D is possibly TRBD1 (5 bases). V gave up 4 bases and J gave up 14 bases, with 7 bases separating them. The CDR3 sequence is 9 residues long. The germline V gene has CDR1 KGHDR and CDR2 SFDVKD. CDR3 nucleotide sequence: TGTGCCACCAGTGACTGGGACTTCTTT. Protein sequence: CATSDWDFF.

The sample holds many counts of this clonotype. The chain has TRBV29-1 and TRBJ1-5, with TRBD1 identical over 7 bases. V shed 4 bases, J shed 6 bases, and the junction held 3 bases outside the gene matches. The CDR3 is 12 amino acids. Germline CDR1 is SQVTM and CDR2 is ANQGSEA. The CDR3 DNA sequence: TGCAGCGTTGGAGGGGGCAGTCAGCCCCAGCATTTT. This gives the protein CSVGGGSQPQHF.

The genes are TRBV7-9 and TRBJ2-7; 8 nucleotides line up with TRBD1. Germline lookup yields CDR1 SEHNR and CDR2 FQNEAQ (reference sequence). CDR3 length: 16 residues. J was trimmed by 4 bases and V by 6 bases; bases with no gene match: 14. The CDR3 coding sequence is TGTGCCAGCAGACCCAGCCTTGGGACAGGCACGTACGAGCAGTACTTC. It yields the protein CASRPSLGTGTYEQYF.

This clonotype was counted many times. This chain uses TRBV19 with TRBJ1-2, with 11 bases aligning to TRBD1. The trim removed 3 bases at V and 7 bases at J, leaving 7 bases unmatched. This CDR3 region has 15 residues. Germline-derived CDR1 and CDR2 are LNHDA and SQIVND (reference sequence). In nucleotides, the CDR3 is TGTGCCAGTAGTATCTCTGGACAGGGGGCGTCTGGCTACACCTTC. Protein: CASSISGQGASGYTF. Full variable domain (missing parts from reference TRBV19 and TRBJ1-2): DGGITQSPKYLFRKEGQNVTLSCEQNLNHDAMYWYRQDPGQGLRLIYYSQIVNDFQKGDIAEGYSVSREKKESFPLTVTSAQKNPTAFYLCASSISGQGASGYTFGSGTRLTVV.

This clonotype was seen ten or more times. This sequence joins TRBV2 and TRBJ2-7; 9 bases align to TRBD1. Per the germline V gene, CDR1 is SNHLY and CDR2 is FYNNEI. This CDR3 spans 13 amino acids. Trimming removed 6 bases from V and 3 bases from J; junction bases left unmatched: 3. In nucleotides, the CDR3 is TGTGCCAGCAGCACGGACAGGGGCTACGAGCAGTACTTC. It specifies CASSTDRGYEQYF.

The chain recombines TRBV6-6 with TRBJ1-1; possible D gene TRBD1, 5 bases. The CDR3 sequence is 17 residues long. V lost 6 bases and J 1 base, leaving 21 bases between the germline ends. From germline, CDR1 is MNHNY and CDR2 SVGAGI (reference sequence). CDR3 nucleotides: TGTGCCAGCAGCCCTTCGGGCTTTGGGGGGACGAACACTGAAGCTTTCTTT. Amino acids: CASSPSGFGGTNTEAFF.

This clonotype was counted ten times or more. The chain carries TRBV7-2 and TRBJ1-5; a possible D gene is TRBD1 (5 bases). V was pared by 5 bases and J by 3 bases, with 14 bases between. Germline lookup yields CDR1 SGHTA and CDR2 FQGNSA. The CDR3 has 15 residues. The CDR3 DNA follows: TGTGCCAGCAGCCCCTCGGGGGGAGCCAATCAGCCCCAGCATTTT. As protein: CASSPSGGANQPQHF.

At least ten counts were recorded for this clonotype. The chain uses TRBV24-1 and TRBJ2-5, with D perhaps matching TRBD1 (6 bases). The CDR3 contains 16 residues. V was pared by 4 bases and J by 5 bases, with 19 bases between. The germline CDR1 and CDR2 sequences are KGHDR and SFDVKD. CDR3 sequence: CATSDSDRSDGETQYF. As DNA, the CDR3 is TGTGCCACCAGTGACAGTGACAGGTCGGATGGGGAGACCCAGTACTTC.

The V call is TRBV3-1, the J call TRBJ1-1, with TRBD1 identical over 7 bases. The CDR3 is made up of 14 amino acids. CDR1 is LGHDT, CDR2 YNNKEL, per germline (reference sequence). After removal of 3 bases from V and 1 base from J, the junction contained 2 bases not matched to a gene. CDR3 region: CASSHDRENTEAFF. In DNA, the CDR3 is TGTGCCAGCAGCCATGACAGGGAGAACACTGAAGCTTTCTTT.

Ten or more counts support this clonotype. V usage is TRBV12-3 or TRBV12-4 and J usage is TRBJ2-7; 8 bases fit TRBD1. J was trimmed by 4 bases and V by 6 bases; bases with no gene match: 5. There are 13 residues in the CDR3. For the CDR3, the DNA is TGTGCCAGCAGAACCGGGACAGGATACGAGCAGTACTTC. Amino acids: CASRTGTGYEQYF.

This clonotype occurred a few times. The chain links TRBV6-5 to TRBJ1-2, with TRBD1 identical over 7 bases. CDR1 is MNHEY and CDR2 is SVGAGI in the germline V gene. The ends lost 3 bases at V and 2 bases at J; junction bases unmatched: 6. The CDR3 covers 15 residues. CDR3: CASSYLDRVNYGYTF. CDR3 sequence (DNA): TGTGCCAGCAGTTATCTCGACAGGGTGAACTATGGCTACACCTTC.

V gene TRBV18 combines with J gene TRBJ2-7, with a weak D call TRBD1 (5 bases). Trimming removed 6 bases from V and 5 bases from J, with 17 bases in between. CDR1 KGHSH and CDR2 LQKENI come from the germline V gene. The CDR3 is 14 residues long. The DNA for the CDR3 is TGTGCCAGCTCCCCTAGAAGGGGAACCCACGAGCAGTACTTC. This codes for CASSPRRGTHEQYF.

The rearrangement uses TRBV2 and TRBJ2-2; D may match TRBD1 or TRBD2 (5 bases each). CDR1 and CDR2 from the germline V gene are SNHLY and FYNNEI. Deletions cut 6 bases from V and 0 bases from J, with 11 bases between. There are 15 residues in the CDR3. As DNA, the CDR3 is TGTGCCAGCAGCCCCGGGGCAGCGAACACCGGGGAGCTGTTTTTT. Translating gives CASSPGAANTGELFF.

The V gene is TRBV14, the J gene TRBJ2-7, with TRBD2 matching over 7 bases. Germline V gene data show CDR1 as SGHDN and CDR2 as FVKESK. V lost 6 bases and J lost 4; bases outside the gene matches: 9. The length of the CDR3 is 14 residues. CDR3 coding DNA: TGTGCCAGCAGTTTCAGCGGGATTGTATACGAGCAGTACTTC. It encodes CASSFSGIVYEQYF.

The rearrangement links TRBV10-2 to TRBJ1-2, with a possible D match to TRBD1 (6 bases). The CDR3 is made up of 15 amino acids. Looked up from germline, CDR1 is WSHSY and CDR2 is SAAADI. Deletions cut 0 bases from V and 2 bases from J, with 10 bases between. CDR3 in amino acids: CASSESVTGNYGYTF. The CDR3 DNA reads TGCGCCAGCAGTGAGTCAGTGACAGGCAACTATGGCTACACCTTC.

Ten or more counts support this clonotype. Being one base from a much bigger clone, this may be a read error. The J gene is TRBJ2-2, the V gene TRBV11-3, with D hard to call. The germline CDR1 and CDR2 sequences are SGHNT and YENEEA. This CDR3 has 12 amino acids. V lost 2 bases, J lost 6 bases, and 4 bases lay in between. This chain's CDR3 is CASSLNAGELFF. Written as DNA, the CDR3 is TGTGCCAGCAGCTTAAACGCCGGGGAGCTGTTTTTT.